This T cell receptor (beta chain) derives from a study of T cells in localized non-small cell lung cancer. Study-wide findings and caveats: Blood T cell density predicted longer survival; adjacent-lung clonality, shorter. Uninvolved adjacent lung had more T cell clonality than any other tissue, topping tumor.

This clone was seen only once. Its antigen is not identified. The V and J ends lost 2 bases and 2 bases respectively, with 11 bases between them. The CDR3 has 14 residues. The germline CDR1 and CDR2 sequences are GTSNPN and SVGIG (reference sequence). Repertoires were generated with immunoSEQ multiplex PCR, while TCRdb's copy carries only in-frame clones and drops some. The sample includes around 3,500 clones, 20% to 25% of them seen just once. The chain employs TRBV30 and TRBJ2-3; possible D gene TRBD2, 6 bases. The sequence derives from a woman between 40 and 69 years old with stage I lung adenocarcinoma. The material was lung tumor tissue, obtained before any cancer treatment. In DNA, the CDR3 is TGTGCCTGGAGTCTACTAGCTGACACAGATACGCAGTATTTT. Its protein is CAWSLLADTDTQYF.